The rows below give T cell receptor beta chains drawn from one sample of a study of cytomegalovirus exposure and HLA in healthy donors. TCRdb keeps only in-frame clones here, not all; method: immunoSEQ multiplex PCR. Among roughly 80,000 clones listed, around 75% were seen once. Specimen: PBMCs. Every receptor here comes from a woman between 40 and 50 years old in good health and CMV-seronegative. The CDR3 runs from the conserved cysteine through the conserved F or W. A D gene is named only where the DNA matches it firmly.

d_gene | v_gene | CDR3aa
NA | TRBV7-9 | CASSFSGMYGYTF
NA | TRBV5-1 | CASSPGSTSTDTQYF
TRBD2 | TRBV6-1 | CASRAGLITTGELFF
NA | TRBV19 | CASSTTNWRGEQFF
TRBD1 | TRBV7-9 | CASSLAELQGSGANVLTF
NA | TRBV12-2 | CASRFPGQGYF
TRBD2 | TRBV11-1 | CASSPRLAGTGETQYF
NA | TRBV6-5 | CASRRQENTEAFF
TRBD1 | TRBV6-5 | CASRRDSPHYEQYF
NA | TRBV30 | CAWRLDSNTEAFF
TRBD1 | TRBV18 | CASSPGGRGQNIQYF
NA | TRBV11-1 | CASSPGTPIGEQYF
NA | TRBV7-3 | CASSPLPGTDTQYF
NA | TRBV4-3 | CASSWAATDTQYF
TRBD2 | TRBV28 | CASSVGGSQETQYF
NA | TRBV5-6 | CASSPAGAGQETQYF
TRBD1 | TRBV6-1 | CASSYDRDTEAFF
TRBD1 | TRBV30 | CAWTPGQGAREQYF
TRBD1 | TRBV6-1 | CASSDRNRGLNEQFF
TRBD1 | TRBV19 | CATRTGHYNSPLHF
TRBD1 | TRBV7-9 | CASSYPPGTGDEQYF
NA | TRBV2 | CASAVFRGPGGNTQYF
TRBD1 | TRBV5-1 | CASSFMGQGANEQYF
TRBD2 | TRBV27 | CASRRAGANTGELFF
NA | TRBV7-8 | CASSSTQGNQPQHF
TRBD2 | TRBV7-8 | CASSLVSGGISYNEQFF
TRBD2 | TRBV7-9 | CASSSGLAVEKQYF
NA | TRBV10-1 | CALPRDRTSYNEQFF
TRBD2 | TRBV10-3 | CAISEGGGSTDTQYF
TRBD1 | TRBV5-1 | CASSGQAIYGYTF
NA | TRBV13 | CASSLGGQTEAFF